This TCR beta chain came from a study of blood T cells in healthy people across ages (dated by TCRdb to the mid-2010s). Context from the whole study: In model experiments, roughly one uniquely barcoded TCR beta cDNA molecule per two T cells was captured by template switching. Age-related changes in TCR beta repertoire diversity were measured in the study by deep sequencing normalized with unique cDNA molecular identifiers. The donors were split into four age groups: young (average 16 years), middle-aged (over 35), aged (over 55) and long-lived (under 85). Using the same blood draw, the study looked at two additional independent replicas of 1 million unique cDNA reads for two donors, one aged 18 to 30 and the other aged 80 or older. Donors of different ages were randomly distributed across sequencing lanes to avoid experimental bias. What the research found in general, with its limitations: Conclusive comparison of naive and antigen-experienced compartments was prevented by the profiling of bulk unsorted PBMCs. Because donor CMV infection status was unknown, age-related changes in expanded clonotypes were potentially confounded. As age increased, observed TCR beta diversity per million T cells dropped in a roughly linear way, and a significant reduction was already evident by age about 40. Compared with the aged group, the long-lived group had more naive CD4+ T cells, fewer expanded clones and increased TCR diversity, a pattern suggesting age selection. Total diversity estimates from one million sequenced T cells were considered lower bounds and underestimates. Observed TCR beta diversity correlated strongly with the percentage of naive T cells measured by flow cytometry.

The CDR3 has 13 amino acids, counting the end cysteine and phenylalanine. The read is trimmed to its CDR3 DNA, 39 bases read in frame from base 1. As encoded in the germline V gene, CDR1 is SQVTM while CDR2 is ANQGSEA. The donors were roughly 40 Caucasian individuals from Russia, aged roughly 6 to 100 years, who were systemically healthy. Each donor gave ten milliliters of peripheral blood, collected into EDTA-treated Vacutainer tubes. Ficoll-Paque density-gradient centrifugation was used to isolate PBMCs, with at least 7 million obtained per sample. Total RNA, at least 6 micrograms per sample, was extracted from PBMCs with Trizol reagent. For every donor, an aliquot of PBMCs went through flow cytometry to measure the percentages of naive CD45RAhigh/CD27high T cells. Note on this clonotype: Its antigen is unknown. One base away lies a much larger clone, so this may be a sequencing read error.

Preparation of the library involved 5' RACE. Instrument on record: Illumina HiSeq 2500. A second PCR of roughly 6 to 11 cycles was run with a J-beta primer mix and a sample-barcoded 5' primer. A unique molecular identifier was introduced onto each TCR beta cDNA molecule by a template-switch 5' adaptor carrying 12 random nucleotides. Each sample yielded at least 3 million CDR3-containing paired-end reads. First-strand cDNA was synthesized from all RNA with the Mint cDNA synthesis kit, primed by a TRBC-specific oligonucleotide. Following uracil-DNA glycosylase treatment, a first 18-cycle PCR with universal primers M1SS and BC2_uni_R was performed on all cDNA. The authors processed their data as follows. For normalization, 1 million high-quality reads were randomly selected from each sample, with every read carrying a distinct molecular identifier. Reads sharing molecular identifiers were discarded rather than binned into consensus sequences. MiTCR, run with a Q25 quality threshold and the strictest error-elimination algorithm, handled CDR3 identification, clonotype clustering and error correction. A nonparametric unseen species model using Euler transformation provided a lower-bound estimate of total TCR beta diversity. TCRdb reworked the public reads: Q25 trimming with fastp, MiXCR clone assembly, productive beta chains retained. Under each unique CDR3 protein, matching rows form one entry showing the most common genes and DNA. TCRdb assigned the V and J calls; the authors' analysis was not used. A total of 600,000 or so distinct CDR3 sequences appear in this sample, around 31% of them only once. The top ten clonotypes cover 15% to 18% of the sample.

What was sequenced was blood. The sequence was obtained from a woman of 80 years or more in good health. This sequence uses TRBV29-1 and TRBJ1-2; confidence is insufficient to name the D gene. CDR3 region: CSAVTGAAIGYSF. In nucleotide form, the sequence is TGCAGCGCCGTGACGGGAGCGGCTATAGGCTACAGCTTC.